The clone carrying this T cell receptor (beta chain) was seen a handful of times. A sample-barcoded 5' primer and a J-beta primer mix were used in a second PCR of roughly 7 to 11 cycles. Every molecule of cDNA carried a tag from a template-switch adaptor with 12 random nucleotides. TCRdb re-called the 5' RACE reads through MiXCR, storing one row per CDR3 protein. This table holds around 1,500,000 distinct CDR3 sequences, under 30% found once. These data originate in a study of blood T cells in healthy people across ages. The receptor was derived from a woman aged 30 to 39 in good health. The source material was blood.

CDR3 residues: CASSEGLAGDQETQYF. CDR3 DNA: TGCGCCAGCAGCGAAGGCCTAGCGGGAGACCAAGAGACCCAGTACTTC. This chain connects TRBV4-3 to TRBJ2-5, with 10 bases identical to TRBD2. Germline CDR1 reads LGHNA; CDR2 reads YSLEER. Germline trimming cut 5 bases from V and 0 bases from J; bases unmatched to any gene: 6. The CDR3 is 16 residues long.